This T cell receptor beta chain is from a study of Graves' ophthalmopathy and Graves' hyperthyroidism (dated by TCRdb to the late 2010s). With regard to the full study: Peripheral blood was collected at initial diagnosis, prior to any treatment. The study used TCR beta repertoire signatures to distinguish Graves' ophthalmopathy from Graves' hyperthyroidism and to predict progression to ophthalmopathy. In total, 135 blood samples were TCR-sequenced: 43 ophthalmopathy, approximately 75 hyperthyroidism and approximately 17 hyperthyroidism-to-ophthalmopathy patients. To explore V-J signatures that separate ophthalmopathy from hyperthyroidism, a discovery set of about 100 patients was enrolled, consisting of under 50 with ophthalmopathy and approximately 57 with stable hyperthyroidism. An independent validation cohort was composed of some 19 hyperthyroidism patients and 17 patients who later progressed from hyperthyroidism to ophthalmopathy. In roughly 6 hyperthyroidism patients, T-cell repertoires of thyroid tissue and blood were compared. Once sampling was done, hyperthyroidism patients were given methimazole at a starting dose of 30 mg daily, while ophthalmopathy patients were given high-dose intravenous methylprednisolone. The 75 to 100 discovery patients were divided at random into training and test sets in a 7:3 ratio.

The CDR3, from cysteine to phenylalanine, totals 14 residues. Only the CDR3 DNA stays, 42 bases, in frame from base 1. V and J are trimmed by 4 bases and 5 bases, and the gene matches miss 2 bases of the junction. Paper-wide results and their limitations: Most expanded thyroid clonotypes with a frequency above 0.001 also appeared in blood, which suggests that blood repertoires may reflect the immune response in the thyroid. In validation, the model predicted ophthalmopathy progression with about 71% sensitivity and 72.22% specificity; 12 predicted patients were CT-confirmed with GO in a median of approximately six months. In cross-validation, the 13-signature model distinguished ophthalmopathy from stable hyperthyroidism with nearly 90% sensitivity and about 81% specificity, while in the test set the corresponding values were 80% and 75%. No statistical method was used to predetermine the sample size, and group allocation was not hidden from the investigators.

Patients with ophthalmopathy had moderately to severely active disease, with a Clinical Activity Score of 3 or more, a NOSPECS grade of 4 or more, and a disease duration of less than 3 months. Patients were excluded if they had other autoimmune diseases, uncontrolled infections, pregnancy or lactation. Diagnosis relied on clinical symptoms, serum thyroxine, TRAb, thyroid ultrasound and orbital computed tomography. Using Ficoll-Paque density gradient centrifugation, PBMCs were isolated from 10 ml of fresh peripheral blood. Total RNA was extracted with Trizol reagent and quality-checked on an Agilent 2100 Bioanalyzer. For repertoire sequencing, TCR beta CDR3 regions were amplified from RNA transcripts. The first round was an RT-PCR using HTBI primers with the Qiagen OneStep RT-PCR kit, and this first round was followed by a second-round multiplex PCR, then size selection and purification. Libraries were sequenced on an Illumina HiSeq2000 using paired-end 100 bp reads. Turning to the authors' computational methods: SOAPnuke was used for read processing, and reads with adapters, uncalled bases, a mean Phred below 15, or no exact constant-primer or identifier match were discarded. High-quality paired reads were merged with COPE v1.2.5. Clonotypes were defined as unique nucleotide sequences and were aligned to IMGT TRB V, D and J references using MiTCR v1.1. Only V-J combinations with frequency above 0.0001 were analysed, covering about 99% of repertoires. A TCR clonal expansion and chaos score per V-J combination was defined as the ratio of F50 clonal expansion to chaos observed in the TCRdist matrix. Welch's t-statistics and random forest were used to narrow the features down to approximately 13 V-J combinations, which were then fed into a naive Bayes classifier. The Morisita-Horn index was used to measure how similar the thyroid and blood repertoires were. TCRdb applied fastp at Q25 and MiXCR to the public reads, then kept only in-frame beta chains. Each CDR3 protein gets just one entry, which takes the most common genes and DNA from the rows behind it. TCRdb's processing, not the authors' own work, is the source of the V and J calls. The sample includes 200,000 to 250,000 distinct CDR3 sequences, with 29% observed a single time. The ten most abundant clones make up around 9.8% of the sample.

Ten or more counts support this clonotype. No antigen is known for it. Per-base qualities were not stored, and no clone one base away is much larger. The TCR sequence derives from a middle-aged man with Graves' ophthalmopathy. Donor details come from another sample of the same person, matched by shared clones. The chain joins TRBV12-3 or TRBV12-4 to TRBJ2-7, and 13 junction bases match TRBD2. Sequenced sample: peripheral blood. The CDR3 protein is CASSSGLAGDEQYF. The bases are TGTGCCAGCAGTTCCGGACTAGCGGGAGACGAGCAGTACTTC.